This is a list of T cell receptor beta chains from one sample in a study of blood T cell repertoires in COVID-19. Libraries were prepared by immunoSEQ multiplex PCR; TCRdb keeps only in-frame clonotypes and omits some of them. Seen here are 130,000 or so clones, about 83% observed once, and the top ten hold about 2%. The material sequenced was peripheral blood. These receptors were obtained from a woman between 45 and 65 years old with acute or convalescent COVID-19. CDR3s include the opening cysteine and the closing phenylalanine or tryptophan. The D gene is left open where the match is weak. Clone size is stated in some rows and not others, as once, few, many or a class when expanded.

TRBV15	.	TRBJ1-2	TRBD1	TGTGCCACCAGCAGAGCCTTAAGGGGGCCGAATGGCTACACCTTC	CATSRALRGPNGYTF
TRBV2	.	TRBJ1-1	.	TGTGCCAGCAGCTCAAGCCTAGGGACAAAAGCTTTCTTT	CASSSSLGTKAFF
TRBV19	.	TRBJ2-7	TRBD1	TGTGCCAGTACCCAGACCGGGACAGTCCACGGCGAGCAGTACTTC	CASTQTGTVHGEQYF
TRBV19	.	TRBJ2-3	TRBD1	TGTGCCAGTAGCGCGAGACAGGGAACAGATACGCAGTATTTT	CASSARQGTDTQYF
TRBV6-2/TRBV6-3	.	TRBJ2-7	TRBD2	TGTGCCAGCAGTACGACTAGCGGGACATGGTCCTACGAGCAGTACTTC	CASSTTSGTWSYEQYF
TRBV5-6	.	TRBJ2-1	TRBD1	TGTGCCAGCAGCTCCGGGACAGGGCAGTTCTTC	CASSSGTGQFF
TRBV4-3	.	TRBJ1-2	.	TGCGCCAGCAGCCAAGATCGCGGGGGCATGGGTAATGGCTACACCTTC	CASSQDRGGMGNGYTF
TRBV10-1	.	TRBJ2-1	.	TGCGCCAGCAGTGAGTTTTGGTCAGGGTCCTACAATGAGCAGTTCTTC	CASSEFWSGSYNEQFF
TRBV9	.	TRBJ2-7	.	TGTGCCAGCAGCGGGGGGCCCACCTACGAGCAGTACTTC	CASSGGPTYEQYF
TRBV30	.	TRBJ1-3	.	TGTGCCTGGAGTCGTACAGGGTCTGGAAACACCATATATTTT	CAWSRTGSGNTIYF
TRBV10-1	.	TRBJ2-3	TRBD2	TGCGCCAGCAGTGAGGTGCCGGGACTAGCAGCAGATACGCAGTATTTT	CASSEVPGLAADTQYF
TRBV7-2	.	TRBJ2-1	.	TGTGCCAGCAGCTTACCCGGGGTAGGGGGTCAGTTCTTC	CASSLPGVGGQFF
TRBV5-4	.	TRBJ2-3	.	TGTGCCAGCAGCAGCGTAGGAGATACGCAGTATTTT	CASSSVGDTQYF
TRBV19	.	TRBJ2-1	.	TGTGCCAGTAGTATGGAAACGGAGGATGAGCAGTTCTTC	CASSMETEDEQFF
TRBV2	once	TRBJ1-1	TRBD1	TGTGCCAGCAGAGAAGGGACAGGGAAGATTTATGAAGCTTTCTTT	CASREGTGKIYEAFF
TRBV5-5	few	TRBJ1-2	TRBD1	TGTGCCAGCACCTTGACAGGGCACTATGGCTACACCTTC	CASTLTGHYGYTF
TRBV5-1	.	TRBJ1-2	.	TGCGCCAGCAGCTTGGCCGGGAATTCGCAAGGCTACACCTTC	CASSLAGNSQGYTF
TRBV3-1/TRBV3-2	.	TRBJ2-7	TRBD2	TGTGCCAGCAGCCAAGCGGGACTAGCGGGGGCCCTCTACGAGCAGTACTTC	CASSQAGLAGALYEQYF
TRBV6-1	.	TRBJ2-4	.	TGTGCCAGCAGTGAGTCTTCGGGGGGCAAGTACATTCAGTACTTC	CASSESSGGKYIQYF
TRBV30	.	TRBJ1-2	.	TGTGCCTGGAGTGACACAGGGTTATTCACCTTC	CAWSDTGLFTF
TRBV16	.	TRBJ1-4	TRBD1	TGTGCCAGCAGCCCGGGGACAGGGGGTCTCCGGGAAAAACTGTTTTTT	CASSPGTGGLREKLFF
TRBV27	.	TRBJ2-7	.	TGTGCCAGCAGGCCCACCTCGGGAAACAACCCATACGAGCAGTACTTC	CASRPTSGNNPYEQYF
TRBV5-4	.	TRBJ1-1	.	TGTGCCAGCAGCTTGTCCCGGACTGAAGCTTTCTTT	CASSLSRTEAFF
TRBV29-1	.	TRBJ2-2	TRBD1	TGCAGCGTCCCCTCGGACAGGGTCGCCGGGGAGCTGTTTTTT	CSVPSDRVAGELFF
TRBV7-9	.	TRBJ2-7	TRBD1	TGTGCCAGCAGCTTCACCGGGACAGGGGGATACGAGCAGTACTTC	CASSFTGTGGYEQYF
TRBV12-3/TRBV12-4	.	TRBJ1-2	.	TGTGCCAGCAGTTTAGGCCAGTCTTATGGCTACACCTTC	CASSLGQSYGYTF
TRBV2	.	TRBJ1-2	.	TGTGCCAGCGACAGCAGGGACTATGGCTACACCTTC	CASDSRDYGYTF
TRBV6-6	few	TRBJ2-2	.	TGTGCCAGCAGTTACAACAGGGCCGACACCGGGGAGCTGTTTTTT	CASSYNRADTGELFF
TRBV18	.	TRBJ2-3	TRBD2	TGTGCCAGCTCGCCCCGGACTAGCGGGGGGGGAGATACGCAGTATTTT	CASSPRTSGGGDTQYF
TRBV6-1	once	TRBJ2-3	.	TGTGCCAGCAGTGAGGGAACAGGAATGTCCCTATTGGCAGATACGCAGTATTTT	CASSEGTGMSLLADTQYF
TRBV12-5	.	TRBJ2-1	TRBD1	TGTGCTAGTGGTTTGTGGACAGGGAGCTCCTACAATGAGCAGTTCTTC	CASGLWTGSSYNEQFF
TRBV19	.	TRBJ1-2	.	TGTGCCAGTGAACTGACCGGGAGCCCTAACTATGGCTACACCTTC	CASELTGSPNYGYTF
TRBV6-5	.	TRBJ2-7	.	TGTGCCAGCAGTTACTCGAGGGCTTACGAGCAGTACTTC	CASSYSRAYEQYF
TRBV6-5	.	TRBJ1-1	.	TGTGCCAGCAGAAGGTCAGGGACTGAAGCTTTCTTT	CASRRSGTEAFF
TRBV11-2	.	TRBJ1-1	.	TGTGCCAGCAGCTTGAGCGGGGTAGGGACTGAAGCTTTCTTT	CASSLSGVGTEAFF
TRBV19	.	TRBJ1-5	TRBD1	TGTGCCAGTAGTCCCCAGGGACAGGGTGGGCGTCAGCCCCAGCATTTT	CASSPQGQGGRQPQHF
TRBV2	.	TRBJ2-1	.	TGTGCCAGCAGTGAGGCTAGCAAGAATGAGCAGTTCTTC	CASSEASKNEQFF
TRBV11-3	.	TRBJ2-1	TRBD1	TGTGCCAGCAGCTTAGAACCGGGACAGGGGACGTTGGGGAGACCCAACTCCTACAATGAGCAGTTCTTC	CASSLEPGQGTLGRPNSYNEQFF
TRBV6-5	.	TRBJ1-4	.	TGTGCCAGCAGTTCTCGGACAGCTGAAAAACTGTTTTTT	CASSSRTAEKLFF
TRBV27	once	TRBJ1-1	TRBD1	TGTGCCAGCAGGGGGGGACAGGGTGGCACTGAAGCTTTCTTT	CASRGGQGGTEAFF
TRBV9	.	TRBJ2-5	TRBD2	TGTGCCAGCTCGGGACTAGCGGGGTCCGCGTACCAAGAGACCCAGTACTTC	CASSGLAGSAYQETQYF
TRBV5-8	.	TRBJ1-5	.	TGTGCCAGCCGCTTACGGGGGGGGGCCCAGCATTTT	CASRLRGGAQHF
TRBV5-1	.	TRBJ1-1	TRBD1	TGCGCCAGCAGCTTACGACAGGGGTGGGCTGAAGCTTTCTTT	CASSLRQGWAEAFF
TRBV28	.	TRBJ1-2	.	TGTGCCAGCAGTCCCCCATCCCCCTATGGCTACACCTTC	CASSPPSPYGYTF
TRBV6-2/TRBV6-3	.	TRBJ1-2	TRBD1	TGTGCCAGCAGTGACCCAGGACAGGGGGCGAGGGGCTACACCTTC	CASSDPGQGARGYTF
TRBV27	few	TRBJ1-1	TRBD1	TGTGCCAGCGGGCGACAGGGGTGGGGAAACACTGAAGCTTTCTTT	CASGRQGWGNTEAFF
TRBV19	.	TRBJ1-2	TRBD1	TGTGCCAGTAGTACCCCGGGACAGGGGACTGGCTACACCTTC	CASSTPGQGTGYTF
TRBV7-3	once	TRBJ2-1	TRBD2	TGTGCCAGCAGCCTTAGCGGGGGGCCCTACAATGAGCAGTTCTTC	CASSLSGGPYNEQFF
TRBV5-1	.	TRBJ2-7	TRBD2	TGCGCCAGCAGCTTGGGCGGGAGCCGGATCTACGAGCAGTACTTC	CASSLGGSRIYEQYF